Following are 19 T cell receptor beta chains from one sample sequenced in a study of type 1 regulatory T cells. No antigen has been identified for these receptors. TCRdb fed the reads into MiXCR, producing one record per CDR3 protein. The sample contains about 60,000 distinct CDR3 sequences, 62% of which appear only once. The sample consisted of cultured non-Tr1 T cells, either the whole culture or a sorted T cell fraction (not recorded which). These receptors all come from a human donor in good health.

This clonotype was counted between two and nine times. J is TRBJ1-1 and V is TRBV20-1, with 7 bases aligning to TRBD1. The J segment lost 0 bases and the V segment lost 1 base, leaving 5 bases of the junction unmatched. The CDR3 length is 15 residues. The germline V gene encodes CDR1 DFQATT and CDR2 SNEGSKA (reference sequence). The CDR3 bases are TGCAGTGCTAGAGGACAGGGTCGGATGAACACTGAAGCTTTCTTT. Translating gives CSARGQGRMNTEAFF.

The CDR3 sequence is CASSLAPQANNEQFF. As DNA, the CDR3 is TGTGCCAGCAGCTTAGCCCCCCAGGCAAACAATGAGCAGTTCTTC. This chain connects TRBV7-8 to TRBJ2-1; D not resolved. CDR1 is SGHVS and CDR2 is FQNEAQ in the germline V gene. Trimming shortened V by 0 bases and J by 5 bases, and 11 bases separated the two germline ends. CDR3 length: 15 residues.

The rearrangement joins TRBV5-4 to TRBJ2-6; D uncertain. V lost 0 bases to trimming and J lost 4 bases, with 8 bases between them. Germline V gene lookup returns CDR1 SGHNT and CDR2 YYREEE (reference sequence). The CDR3 is made up of 15 amino acids. The CDR3 DNA is TGTGCCAGCAGCTTGGAATGGTCCGGGGCCAACGTCCTGACTTTC. The encoded protein is CASSLEWSGANVLTF.

The J gene is TRBJ2-4, the V gene TRBV7-4; maybe TRBD1 (5 bases). The CDR3 length is 18 residues. In germline, CDR1 is SGHVT, CDR2 SQSDAQ. The CDR3, as DNA: TGTCTACTCCGGTGTTGGACAAGGGGAATGCTAGCCAAAAACATTCAGTACTTC. It translates to CLLRCWTRGMLAKNIQYF. Based on the CDR3 plus reference TRBV7-4 and TRBJ2-4, the full variable domain is GAGVSQSPRYKVAKRGRDVALRCDSISGHVTLYWYRQTLGQGSEVLTYSQSDAQRDKSGRPSGRFSAERPERSVSTLKIQRTEQGDSAVYLCLLRCWTRGMLAKNIQYFGAGTRLSVL.

The chain employs TRBV11-2 and TRBJ2-1, with TRBD1 matching over 8 bases. This CDR3 has 16 residues. Germline V gives CDR1 SGHAT, CDR2 FQNNGV. V shed 5 bases, J shed 8 bases, and the junction held 14 bases outside the gene matches. CDR3 amino acids: CASSAVQGAWVDEQFF. CDR3 sequence (DNA): TGTGCCAGCAGCGCAGTTCAGGGGGCTTGGGTAGATGAGCAGTTCTTC.

This clonotype was counted between two and nine times. V is TRBV19 and J is TRBJ2-2; 10 bases line up with TRBD2. There are 17 residues in the CDR3. V was clipped by 7 bases and J by 3 bases; unmatched bases: 11. Germline V gene lookup returns CDR1 LNHDA and CDR2 SQIVND (reference sequence). The CDR3: CASNPASGRYYTGELFF. DNA of the CDR3: TGTGCCAGTAATCCGGCTAGCGGGAGATACTACACCGGGGAGCTGTTTTTT.

A few counts support this clonotype. The J gene is TRBJ1-2, the V gene TRBV4-2; D call uncertain. The CDR3 extends over 15 amino acids. Germline loops: CDR1 LGHNA, CDR2 YNFKEQ. Trimming removed 4 bases from V and 0 bases from J, with 12 bases in between. The CDR3, as DNA: TGTGCCAGCAGCCGGTTGGACGCAACTAACTATGGCTACACCTTC. The encoded protein is CASSRLDATNYGYTF.

This clonotype was detected once. The chain carries TRBV18 and TRBJ1-3, with 7 bases aligning to TRBD1. Germline CDR1 and CDR2: KGHSH and LQKENI. V was clipped by 3 bases and J by 2 bases; unmatched bases: 1. The CDR3 length is 14 residues. The CDR3 loop reads CASSPGTAGNTIYF. CDR3 in DNA: TGTGCCAGCTCACCCGGGACAGCTGGAAACACCATATATTTT.

This sequence joins TRBV27 and TRBJ2-4; D is possibly TRBD2 (6 bases). The germline gives CDR1 MNHEY, CDR2 SMNVEV (reference sequence). The CDR3 is 15 residues long. The ends were cut back, 6 bases at V and 0 bases at J, with 12 bases in the middle. This chain's CDR3 is CASRDSGLAKNIQYF. In nucleotides, the CDR3 is TGTGCCAGCAGAGATTCGGGACTAGCCAAAAACATTCAGTACTTC.

The CDR3, as DNA: TGTGCCAGTAGATTCCCCACAGGGAGCACTGAAGCTTTCTTT. The encoded protein is CASRFPTGSTEAFF. The chain recombines TRBV19 with TRBJ1-1, with D possibly matching TRBD1 (6 bases). Per the germline V gene, CDR1 is LNHDA and CDR2 is SQIVND (reference sequence). V was clipped by 6 bases and J by 4 bases, with 15 bases between them. This CDR3 spans 14 amino acids.

V is TRBV5-1 and J is TRBJ1-4; 11 bases are shared with TRBD1. Germline V lookup: CDR1 SGHRS, CDR2 YFSETQ. The CDR3 runs to 16 residues. The junction had 3 bases not matched to a gene; V was cut back by 4 bases and J by 1 base. CDR3 region: CASSKGTGGTNEKLFF. The CDR3 nucleotides read TGCGCCAGCAGCAAGGGGACAGGGGGAACTAATGAAAAACTGTTTTTT.

J is TRBJ2-1 and V is TRBV4-1; 7 bases are a match to TRBD2. The V gene's germline CDR1 is MGHRA and CDR2 YSYEKL. The CDR3 sequence is 16 residues long. Trimming took 4 bases from V and 2 from J; bases not matched to a gene: 8. CDR3 in DNA: TGCGCCAGCAGCCCCCGACTAGCCGCTACCTACAATGAGCAGTTCTTC. Translation gives CASSPRLAATYNEQFF.

A few counts support this clonotype. This rearrangement joins TRBV19 to TRBJ1-5, with D maybe TRBD1 (6 bases). The CDR3 is 14 amino acids. Per germline, CDR1 LNHDA and CDR2 SQIVND (reference sequence). V lost 2 bases, J lost 6 bases, and 11 bases lay in between. This CDR3 is CASSITQGAQPQHF. The DNA of the CDR3 is TGTGCCAGTAGTATAACACAGGGAGCTCAGCCCCAGCATTTT.

The chain joins TRBV7-3 to TRBJ2-1, with 7 bases fitting TRBD2. V gave up 5 bases and J gave up 8 bases; unmatched junction bases: 15. In germline, CDR1 is SGHTA, CDR2 FQGTGA. The CDR3 runs 16 residues. The CDR3 loop is CASSLSPTSWTYEQFF. Here the CDR3 DNA reads TGTGCCAGCAGCCTGTCACCGACTAGCTGGACATATGAGCAGTTCTTC.

Regarding this clonotype: No conserved phenylalanine or tryptophan is present at the end of the CDR3, so a read error is the likely explanation. The chain joins TRBV10-3 to TRBJ1-5; D call uncertain. Trimming shortened V by 0 bases and J by 11 bases, and 8 bases separated the two germline ends. The CDR3 length is 12 residues. Germline loops: CDR1 ENHRY, CDR2 SYGVKD. The CDR3 here is CAISESRAAQHL. The CDR3 nucleotides read TGTGCCATCAGTGAGTCGAGGGCAGCCCAGCATTTG.

The rearrangement joins TRBV5-1 to TRBJ2-1, with D possibly being TRBD1 (5 bases). The germline V gene encodes CDR1 SGHRS and CDR2 YFSETQ. The CDR3 totals 16 residues. The V end lost 4 bases, the J end lost 6 bases, and 20 bases lay between the germline ends. As DNA, the CDR3 is TGCGCCAGCAGCCCCTTGGGGCAGGGAATGAGCAATGAGCAGTTCTTC. It codes for CASSPLGQGMSNEQFF.

CDR3 sequence reads: CASSYSWTGATEAFF. The CDR3 DNA is TGTGCCAGCAGTTACTCGTGGACAGGGGCTACCGAAGCTTTCTTT. The gene calls are TRBV6-5 and TRBJ1-1, with 9 bases that match TRBD1. Germline V gene lookup returns CDR1 MNHEY and CDR2 SVGAGI. The junction had 7 bases not matched to a gene; V was cut back by 0 bases and J by 8 bases. The CDR3 runs to 15 residues.

The rearrangement links TRBV6-1 to TRBJ1-3; no firm D call. The CDR3 is 16 residues long. Germline V CDR1 and CDR2: MNHNS, SASEGT. V was shortened by 6 bases and J by 3 bases, with 18 bases between the two germline ends. DNA of the CDR3: TGTGCCAGCAGCGAATTTAAGGGAGCTCATGGAAACACCATATATTTT. This translates into CASSEFKGAHGNTIYF.

The chain has TRBV7-8 and TRBJ2-5; 9 bases fit TRBD2. Trimming at V came to 5 bases and at J to 4 bases, leaving 2 bases not matched to a gene. CDR1 is SGHVS, CDR2 FQNEAQ, per germline. The CDR3 runs 13 residues. The CDR3 spells CASSQGLAETQYF. CDR3 DNA: TGTGCCAGCAGCCAGGGACTAGCAGAGACCCAGTACTTC.